This is a list of T cell receptor beta chains from one sample in a study of response to subunit inactivated influenza vaccine. TCRdb re-analysed the RT-PCR reads in MiXCR, keeping a single row per CDR3 protein. The repertoire has 750,000 to 850,000 distinct CDR3 sequences, around 18% of them found once; the top ten carry around 9.9%. The sequences come from PBMCs from blood, collected 5 to 6 days after vaccination. These receptors were taken from a man between 45 and 60 years old who received an inactivated influenza vaccine. The CDR3 runs from the conserved cysteine through the conserved F or W. A D gene is named only where the DNA matches it firmly. Size is omitted from some rows. Given values are once, few, many or a class for expanded clones.

>TRBV19|TRBJ2-2|-|-
TGTGCCAGTAAAAATCGACAGACGAACACCGGGGAGCTGTTTTTT
CASKNRQTNTGELFF
>TRBV12-3/TRBV12-4|TRBJ2-2|few|-
TGTGCCAGCAGTTTATTAGACGGGTTAACCGGGGAGCTGTTTTTT
CASSLLDGLTGELFF
>TRBV5-1|TRBJ2-7|few|-
TGCGCCAGCAGCTTGGACACCGGGATGTGGTCCTACGAGCAGTACTTC
CASSLDTGMWSYEQYF
>TRBV7-2|TRBJ2-3|once|-
TGTGCCAGCAGCAAAGGGAGAGATACGCAGTATTTT
CASSKGRDTQYF
>TRBV7-7|TRBJ2-5|-|-
TGTGCCAGCAGCGCTTGGGGGGACTTGGGGGAGACCCAGTACTTC
CASSAWGDLGETQYF
>TRBV30|TRBJ2-3|few|TRBD2
TGTGCCTGGAGTATAGCGGGAGGCCACACAGATACGCAGTATTTT
CAWSIAGGHTDTQYF
>TRBV7-2|TRBJ2-1|many|-
TGTGCCAGCAGCCCTGATCCTTACAATGAGCAGTTCTTC
CASSPDPYNEQFF
>TRBV7-2|TRBJ2-5|-|-
TGTGCCAGCAGCTTTTACCAAGAGACCCAGTACTTC
CASSFYQETQYF
>TRBV5-1|TRBJ2-3|few|-
TGCGCCAGCAGCTTGAGCGAGGGGCGCCCCACAGATACGCAGTATTTT
CASSLSEGRPTDTQYF
>TRBV5-6|TRBJ2-7|-|-
TGTGCCAGCAGCCCGGGACGGGCCTACGAGCAGTACTTC
CASSPGRAYEQYF
>TRBV4-3|TRBJ2-1|-|-
TGCGCCAGCAGCCTCCTATTGGACCGGGCGCAGGGTCCCTCCAATGAGCAGTTCTTC
CASSLLLDRAQGPSNEQFF
>TRBV7-2|TRBJ1-1|-|-
TGTGCCAGCAGCTTGGGGAGGCACACTGAAGCTTTCTTT
CASSLGRHTEAFF
>TRBV20-1|TRBJ2-1|-|-
TGCAGTGCCAAGGGGTCAGGGCGGGACAACTTTAATGAGCAGTTCTTC
CSAKGSGRDNFNEQFF
>TRBV28|TRBJ1-2|-|-
TGTGCCAGCATGGGATCTAACTATGGCTACACCTTC
CASMGSNYGYTF
>TRBV4-3|TRBJ2-7|-|-
TGCGCCAGCAGCCAACACAACCAAGGCTACGAGCAGTACTTC
CASSQHNQGYEQYF
>TRBV5-1|TRBJ2-2|-|-
TGCGCCAGCAGCTCACAGGGTTTCACCGGGGAGCTGTTTTTT
CASSSQGFTGELFF
>TRBV27|TRBJ2-1|-|-
TGTGCCAGCAGTTTCGCGAATTGGGACGGCAATGAGCAGTTCTTC
CASSFANWDGNEQFF